One and the same sample provided the 11 T cell receptor beta chains below, sequenced in a study of early T cells in non-severe SARS-CoV-2 infection. A single record per CDR3 protein comes from TCRdb applying MiXCR to the 5' RACE reads. The data show around 77,000 distinct CDR3 sequences, roughly 12% seen once. The sample in question was whole blood, obtained at baseline. The receptors stem from an adult who was a healthcare worker with PCR-confirmed SARS-CoV-2 infection or an uninfected control (not recorded which). The donor label of this sample is uncertain.

This clonotype was recorded at least ten times. The rearrangement links TRBV6-2 or TRBV6-3 to TRBJ1-5; D is unclear. V was shortened by 6 bases and J by 4 bases, with 13 bases between the two germline ends. Germline assignment: CDR1 MNHEY and CDR2 SVGEGT. The CDR3 is made up of 14 amino acids. The CDR3 spells CASRGGPRNQPQHF. The CDR3 DNA reads TGTGCCAGCAGGGGAGGCCCAAGAAATCAGCCCCAGCATTTT.

This clonotype has at least ten counts. The chain has TRBV7-3 and TRBJ2-3; TRBD2 aligns across 9 bases. V dropped 0 bases and J dropped 2; count of bases not matched to a gene: 3. This CDR3 is 16 amino acids long. CDR1 is SGHTA, CDR2 FQGTGA, per germline. CDR3 coding DNA: TGTGCCAGCAGCTTAACCACTAGCGGGTTCACAGATACGCAGTATTTT. Protein product: CASSLTTSGFTDTQYF.

The V call is TRBV9, the J call TRBJ2-7; D perhaps matches TRBD1 (6 bases). The CDR3 has 14 residues. CDR1 and CDR2 (germline): SGDLS, YYNGEE. Trimming cost V 0 bases and J 3 bases, with 10 bases left between them. In DNA form, the CDR3 reads TGTGCCAGCAGCGTAGCAGGGGCCAACTACGAGCAGTACTTC. It codes for CASSVAGANYEQYF.

The sample holds many counts of this clonotype. V gene TRBV7-8 combines with J gene TRBJ1-5; TRBD1 matches 7 bases. The V gene end was trimmed by 3 bases and the J gene end by 4 bases; junction bases not matched to a gene: 9. Germline V lookup: CDR1 SGHVS, CDR2 FQNEAQ. The length of the CDR3 is 16 residues. As DNA, the CDR3 is TGTGCCAGCAGCTTCGAAGGGGGCTCCTATAATCAGCCCCAGCATTTT. Translated, it gives CASSFEGGSYNQPQHF.

This chain connects TRBV5-1 to TRBJ1-1; no clear D gene. CDR3 length equals 13 residues. The V gene lost 0 bases and the J gene lost 5 bases, with 8 bases spanning the gap. Germline V lookup: CDR1 SGHRS, CDR2 YFSETQ. For the CDR3, the DNA is TGCGCCAGCAGCTTGGTAATTACGACTGAAGCTTTCTTT. The encoded protein is CASSLVITTEAFF.

The rearrangement links TRBV6-5 to TRBJ2-3; D call uncertain. CDR1 and CDR2 (germline): MNHEY, SVGAGI. The CDR3 extends over 14 amino acids. V was shortened by 2 bases and J by 0 bases, with 6 bases between the two germline ends. The DNA of the CDR3 is TGTGCCAGCAGTTACGGAGCTAGCACAGATACGCAGTATTTT. This translates into CASSYGASTDTQYF.

There are a few counts of this clonotype. The chain recombines TRBV7-2 with TRBJ2-5; D uncertain. V was shortened by 2 bases and J by 2 bases, with 6 bases between the two germline ends. Germline CDR1 SGHTA, CDR2 FQGNSA. This CDR3 is built from 13 residues. CDR3 bases: TGTGCCAGCAGCTTACTCAGACAAGAGACCCAGTACTTC. Encoded protein: CASSLLRQETQYF.

A few counts support this clonotype. The J gene is TRBJ2-3, the V gene TRBV6-2 or TRBV6-3, with D possibly TRBD2 on 7 matching bases. There are 15 residues in the CDR3. Germline loops: CDR1 MNHEY, CDR2 SVGEGT. Trimming shortened V by 7 bases and J by 2 bases, and 16 bases separated the two germline ends. In nucleotides, the CDR3 is TGTGCCAGCAACCCCCGGGGGGCGCCCACAGATACGCAGTATTTT. Its translation is CASNPRGAPTDTQYF.

Many counts were recorded for this clonotype. The CDR3 here is CASTPGGDTGELFF. The CDR3 nucleotides are TGTGCCAGCACCCCGGGGGGCGACACCGGGGAGCTGTTTTTT. The V and J genes are TRBV7-2 and TRBJ2-2, with D possibly being TRBD2 (7 bases). Germline lookup yields CDR1 SGHTA and CDR2 FQGNSA. Trimming took 7 bases from V and 3 from J, leaving 12 bases between them. This CDR3 is 14 amino acids long.

This clonotype has a count of ten or more. The chain couples TRBV5-1 to TRBJ1-5; maybe TRBD1 (5 bases). Germline V gives CDR1 SGHRS, CDR2 YFSETQ. V lost 0 bases to trimming and J lost 0 bases, with 10 bases between them. This CDR3 has 16 residues. The CDR3 reads CASSLEGRDSNQPQHF. CDR3 nucleotide sequence: TGCGCCAGCAGCTTGGAAGGCAGGGATAGCAATCAGCCCCAGCATTTT.

The J gene is TRBJ2-7, the V gene TRBV6-2 or TRBV6-3; D is possibly TRBD2 (5 bases). The germline V and J ends were trimmed by 5 bases and 6 bases, with 8 bases remaining between them. Germline CDR1 is MNHEY and CDR2 is SVGEGT. CDR3 size: 11 residues. The DNA for the CDR3 is TGTGCCAGCAGTAGCGGCCGCGAGCAGTACTTC. Amino acid sequence: CASSSGREQYF.